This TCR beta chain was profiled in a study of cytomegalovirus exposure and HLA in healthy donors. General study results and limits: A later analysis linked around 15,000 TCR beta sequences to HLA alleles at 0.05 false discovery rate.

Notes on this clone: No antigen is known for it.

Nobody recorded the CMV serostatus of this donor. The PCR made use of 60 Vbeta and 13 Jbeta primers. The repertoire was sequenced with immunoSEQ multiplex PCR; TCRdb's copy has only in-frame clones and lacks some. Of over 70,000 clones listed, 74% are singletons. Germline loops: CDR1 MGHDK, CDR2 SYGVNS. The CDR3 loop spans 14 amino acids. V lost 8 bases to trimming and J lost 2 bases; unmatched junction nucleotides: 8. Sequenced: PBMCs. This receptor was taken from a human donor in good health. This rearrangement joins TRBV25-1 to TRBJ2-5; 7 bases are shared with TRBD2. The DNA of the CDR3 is TGTGCCAGCGCCTCCCTGGGGGGGCAAGAGACCCAGTACTTC. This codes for CASASLGGQETQYF. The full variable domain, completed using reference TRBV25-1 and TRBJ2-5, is EADIYQTPRYLVIGTGKKITLECSQTMGHDKMYWYQQDPGMELHLIHYSYGVNSTEKGDLSSESTVSRIRTEHFPLTLESARPSHTSQYLCASASLGGQETQYFGPGTRLLVL.